This entry features one TCR beta chain sequence. This sample was included in a study of T cells after yellow fever vaccination. TCRdb passed the 5' RACE reads through MiXCR, listing each CDR3 protein once. The sample has about 350,000 distinct CDR3 sequences; under 15% are singletons. This clonotype originated in a man between 18 and 35 years old who received the YFV17D yellow fever vaccine. The input for sequencing was CD4+ T cells sorted from PBMCs, taken 15 days after the yellow fever booster vaccination.

The chain's CDR3 is CAWTGYSYEQYF. The CDR3 coding sequence is TGTGCCTGGACGGGCTACTCCTACGAGCAGTACTTC. V and J are TRBV30 and TRBJ2-7; D not resolved. CDR3 size: 12 residues. CDR1 and CDR2 (germline): GTSNPN, SVGIG (reference sequence). The germline V and J ends were trimmed by 4 bases and 0 bases, with 7 bases remaining between them.